The T cell receptor beta chain under discussion was sequenced for a study of human T cells and chemical hapten exposure. CDR1 and CDR2 from the germline V gene are MNHNY and SVGAGI (reference sequence). The J segment lost 6 bases and the V segment lost 0 bases, leaving 7 bases of the junction unmatched. The CDR3 is made up of 16 amino acids. One entry per CDR3 protein, called by TCRdb with MiXCR from the RACE reads. The sample shows some 84,000 distinct CDR3 sequences, 10% of them seen only once. At least ten counts were recorded for this clonotype. Time point: patch test 2, 6 weeks after DPC sensitization. As to treatment: therapeutic diphenylcyclopropenone sensitization with weekly scalp DPC.

Sequences were derived from whole blood, sampled in connection with sensitization to the hapten diphenylcyclopropenone (DPC). The rearrangement joins TRBV6-6 to TRBJ1-5, with 8 bases lining up with TRBD1. This TCR came from a woman aged 45-65 years with alopecia areata. Some clones in this sample may be carry-over from other donors' samples. CDR3: CASSYSIGQGGQPQHF. The DNA for the CDR3 is TGTGCCAGCAGTTACTCGATTGGACAGGGTGGTCAGCCCCAGCATTTT.